This TCR beta chain was captured by sequencing in a study of blood T cell repertoires in COVID-19. Study-wide background: Sites across the United States, Italy and Spain contributed samples from acute and convalescent COVID-19.

Using immunoSEQ multiplex PCR, the repertoire was profiled, and TCRdb retains in-frame clones only, with some absent. The sample shows 300,000 to 350,000 clones, about nine tenths of them seen only once. Enrollment of patients from Seattle took place during active infection, with longitudinal follow-up. Germline V CDR1 and CDR2: SGHVS, FQNEAQ. CDR3 size: 16 residues. V shed 5 bases, J shed 2 bases, and the junction held 7 bases outside the gene matches. The specimen was peripheral blood. The rearrangement uses TRBV7-8 and TRBJ2-3, with 10 bases matching TRBD2. The clonotype comes from a woman aged 60-70 years with COVID-19, enrolled during active disease. The CDR3 DNA sequence: TGTGCCAGCAGCCGAGGCCTAGCGGGGGCCACAGATACGCAGTATTTT. Residues: CASSRGLAGATDTQYF.